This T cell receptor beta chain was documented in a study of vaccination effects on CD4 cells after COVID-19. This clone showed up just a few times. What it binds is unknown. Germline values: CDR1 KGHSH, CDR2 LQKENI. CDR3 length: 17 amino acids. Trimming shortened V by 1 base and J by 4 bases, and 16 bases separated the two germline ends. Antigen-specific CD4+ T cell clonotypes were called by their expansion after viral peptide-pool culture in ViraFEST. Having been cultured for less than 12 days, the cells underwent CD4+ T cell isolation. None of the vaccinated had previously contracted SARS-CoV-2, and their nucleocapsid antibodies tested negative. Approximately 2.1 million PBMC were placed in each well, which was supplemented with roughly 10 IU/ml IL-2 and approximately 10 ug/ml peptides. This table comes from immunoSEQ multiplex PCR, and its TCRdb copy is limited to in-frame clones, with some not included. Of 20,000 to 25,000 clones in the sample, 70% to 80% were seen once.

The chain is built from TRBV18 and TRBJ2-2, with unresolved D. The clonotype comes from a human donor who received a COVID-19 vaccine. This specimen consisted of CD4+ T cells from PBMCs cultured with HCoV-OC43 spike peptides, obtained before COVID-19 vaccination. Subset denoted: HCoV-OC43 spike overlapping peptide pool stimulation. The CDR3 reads CASSPLAADIGTGELFF. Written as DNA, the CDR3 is TGTGCCAGCTCACCACTGGCGGCGGATATTGGCACCGGGGAGCTGTTTTTT.